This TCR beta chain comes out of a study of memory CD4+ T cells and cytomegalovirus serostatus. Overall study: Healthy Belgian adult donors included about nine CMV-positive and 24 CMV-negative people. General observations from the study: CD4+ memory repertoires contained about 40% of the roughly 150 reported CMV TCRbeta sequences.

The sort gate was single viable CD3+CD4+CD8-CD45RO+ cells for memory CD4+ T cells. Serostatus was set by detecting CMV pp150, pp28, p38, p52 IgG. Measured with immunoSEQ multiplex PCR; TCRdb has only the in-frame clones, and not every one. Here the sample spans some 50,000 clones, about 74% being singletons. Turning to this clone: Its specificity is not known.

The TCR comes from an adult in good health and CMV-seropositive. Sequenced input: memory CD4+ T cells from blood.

The chain's CDR3 is CASSSLEWDEQYF. CDR3 nucleotide sequence: TGTGCCAGCAGCTCCTTAGAGTGGGACGAGCAGTACTTC. The chain combines TRBV5-6 with TRBJ2-7; D unclear. The CDR3 covers 13 residues. Trimming shortened V by 3 bases and J by 5 bases, and 12 bases separated the two germline ends. CDR1 is SGHDT and CDR2 is YYEEEE in the germline V gene. The complete variable domain, with remaining parts taken from reference TRBV5-6 and TRBJ2-7, reads DAGVTQSPTHLIKTRGQQVTLRCSPKSGHDTVSWYQQALGQGPQFIFQYYEEEERQRGNFPDRFSGHQFPNYSSELNVNALLLGDSALYLCASSSLEWDEQYFGPGTRLTVT.